The source of this T cell receptor (beta chain) is a study of T cells in Graves' hyperthyroidism and ophthalmopathy. This clonotype was recorded at least ten times. Amplification targeted TCR beta CDR3 regions from RNA transcripts. The TCR CDR3 first-round RT-PCR relied on the HTBI primer set. MiXCR, run by TCRdb on the multiplex PCR reads, gives a single entry per CDR3 protein. The sample contains roughly 260,000 distinct CDR3 sequences, roughly 15% of which appear only once. CDR3 length equals 14 residues. V was clipped by 4 bases and J by 3 bases, with 11 bases between them. The sequence was obtained from a woman between 40 and 50 years old with Graves' hyperthyroidism that later progressed to Graves' ophthalmopathy. The source material was blood. The chain has TRBV12-3 or TRBV12-4 and TRBJ2-3, with D hard to call. The CDR3 sequence is CASSSVYLTDTQYF. CDR3 nucleotide sequence: TGTGCCAGCAGTTCCGTTTACCTGACAGATACGCAGTATTTT.